The rows below give T cell receptor beta chains drawn from one sample of a study. From the RT-PCR reads, TCRdb called clonotypes with MiXCR, one entry per CDR3 protein. The sample yields about 700,000 distinct CDR3 sequences, 12% to 15% seen once. The sequenced sample consisted of memory CD4+ T cells from blood. The receptors were sampled from a female donor in good health, serving as a healthy control. Both conserved end residues are part of each CDR3. The D gene is left open where the match is weak. Clone size is shown for a subset of rows, as once, few, many or a class of expanded clone.

V gene: TRBV11-2
J gene: TRBJ2-1
CDR3 length: 15
D gene: .
clone size: many
CDR3 protein: CASSFNVPSYNEQFF
CDR3 DNA: TGTGCCAGCAGCTTTAATGTCCCCTCCTACAATGAGCAGTTCTTC

V gene: TRBV29-1
J gene: TRBJ1-2
CDR3 length: 15
D gene: .
clone size: many
CDR3 protein: CSVDSQGSIGYGYTF
CDR3 DNA: TGCAGCGTTGATAGCCAGGGTAGTATTGGGTATGGCTACACCTTC

V gene: TRBV5-1
J gene: TRBJ2-3
CDR3 length: 17
D gene: TRBD2
clone size: many
CDR3 protein: CASSVGLGYEGTDTQYF
CDR3 DNA: TGCGCCAGCAGCGTGGGACTAGGATATGAGGGCACAGATACGCAGTATTTT

V gene: TRBV20-1
J gene: TRBJ2-2
CDR3 length: 16
D gene: TRBD2
clone size: .
CDR3 protein: CSARGLAGGITGELFF
CDR3 DNA: TGCAGTGCCCGGGGACTAGCGGGAGGGATAACCGGGGAGCTGTTTTTT

V gene: TRBV5-1
J gene: TRBJ1-4
CDR3 length: 13
D gene: .
clone size: many
CDR3 protein: CASSGTEEGKLFF
CDR3 DNA: TGCGCCAGCAGCGGGACGGAGGAGGGAAAACTGTTTTTT

V gene: TRBV20-1
J gene: TRBJ2-5
CDR3 length: 13
D gene: .
clone size: many
CDR3 protein: CSARGTDQETQYF
CDR3 DNA: TGCAGTGCTAGAGGGACGGACCAAGAGACCCAGTACTTC

V gene: TRBV29-1
J gene: TRBJ2-1
CDR3 length: 16
D gene: TRBD2
clone size: many
CDR3 protein: CSVERLAGGEGNEQFF
CDR3 DNA: TGCAGCGTTGAACGGCTAGCGGGAGGGGAAGGCAATGAGCAGTTCTTC

V gene: TRBV11-2
J gene: TRBJ2-7
CDR3 length: 19
D gene: TRBD2
clone size: .
CDR3 protein: CASSRRVASGRANIYEQYF
CDR3 DNA: TGTGCCAGCAGCCGCAGGGTAGCTAGCGGGAGGGCTAACATCTACGAGCAGTACTTC

V gene: TRBV28
J gene: TRBJ1-2
CDR3 length: 12
D gene: .
clone size: few
CDR3 protein: CASIQDNYGYTF
CDR3 DNA: TGTGCCAGCATTCAGGACAACTATGGCTACACCTTC

V gene: TRBV9
J gene: TRBJ2-2
CDR3 length: 15
D gene: .
clone size: .
CDR3 protein: CASSAPGTSTGELFF
CDR3 DNA: TGTGCCAGCAGCGCTCCCGGGACAAGTACCGGGGAGCTGTTTTTT

V gene: TRBV5-6
J gene: TRBJ1-2
CDR3 length: 15
D gene: .
clone size: .
CDR3 protein: CASSLQPKPNYGYTF
CDR3 DNA: TGTGCCAGCAGCTTGCAACCCAAACCTAACTATGGCTACACCTTC

V gene: TRBV20-1
J gene: TRBJ2-1
CDR3 length: 16
D gene: TRBD2
clone size: few
CDR3 protein: CSAGSPLAKVINEQFF
CDR3 DNA: TGCAGTGCTGGATCCCCACTAGCGAAGGTTATAAATGAGCAGTTCTTC

V gene: TRBV9
J gene: TRBJ2-1
CDR3 length: 14
D gene: TRBD2
clone size: .
CDR3 protein: CASVRSGRPNEQFF
CDR3 DNA: TGTGCCAGCGTAAGGAGCGGGAGGCCCAATGAGCAGTTCTTC

V gene: TRBV24-1
J gene: TRBJ2-2
CDR3 length: 17
D gene: .
clone size: many
CDR3 protein: CATSVRRSLTNTGELFF
CDR3 DNA: TGTGCCACCAGTGTCCGTCGGAGCCTAACGAACACCGGGGAGCTGTTTTTT

V gene: TRBV6-5
J gene: TRBJ2-1
CDR3 length: 15
D gene: .
clone size: few
CDR3 protein: CASSYFAGAGNEQFF
CDR3 DNA: TGTGCCAGCAGTTACTTTGCGGGGGCCGGCAATGAGCAGTTCTTC

V gene: TRBV6-1
J gene: TRBJ2-7
CDR3 length: 13
D gene: .
clone size: .
CDR3 protein: CASTRPSSYEQYF
CDR3 DNA: TGTGCCAGCACGAGGCCCTCCTCCTACGAGCAGTACTTC

V gene: TRBV27
J gene: TRBJ1-2
CDR3 length: 14
D gene: TRBD1
clone size: few
CDR3 protein: CASSRDSLNYGYTF
CDR3 DNA: TGTGCCAGCAGTCGGGACAGCCTTAACTATGGCTACACCTTC

V gene: TRBV29-1
J gene: TRBJ2-5
CDR3 length: 13
D gene: TRBD2
clone size: .
CDR3 protein: CSVERGLKETQYF
CDR3 DNA: TGCAGCGTTGAGCGGGGGTTGAAGGAGACCCAGTACTTC

V gene: TRBV7-3
J gene: TRBJ2-1
CDR3 length: 17
D gene: .
clone size: .
CDR3 protein: CASSPTTGQEGGGEQFF
CDR3 DNA: TGTGCCAGCAGCCCGACGACGGGGCAGGAGGGGGGAGGTGAGCAGTTCTTC

V gene: TRBV7-2
J gene: TRBJ2-3
CDR3 length: 15
D gene: TRBD2
clone size: .
CDR3 protein: CASSLRASGRDTQYF
CDR3 DNA: TGTGCCAGCAGCTTAAGGGCTAGCGGGAGGGATACGCAGTATTTT

V gene: TRBV10-2
J gene: TRBJ1-1
CDR3 length: 14
D gene: .
clone size: many
CDR3 protein: CASSENRANTEAFF
CDR3 DNA: TGCGCCAGCAGTGAAAACCGGGCCAACACTGAAGCTTTCTTT

V gene: TRBV11-3
J gene: TRBJ2-2
CDR3 length: 15
D gene: .
clone size: few
CDR3 protein: CASRPGQWSTGELFF
CDR3 DNA: TGTGCCAGCAGGCCCGGACAGTGGAGCACCGGGGAGCTGTTTTTT

V gene: TRBV6-6
J gene: TRBJ1-5
CDR3 length: 16
D gene: TRBD1
clone size: .
CDR3 protein: CASSSVGPGTGAPQHF
CDR3 DNA: TGTGCCAGCAGTTCCGTAGGCCCCGGGACAGGGGCTCCCCAGCATTTT

V gene: TRBV10-3
J gene: TRBJ2-7
CDR3 length: 13
D gene: TRBD1
clone size: many
CDR3 protein: CAISPTGDHEQYF
CDR3 DNA: TGTGCCATCAGCCCGACAGGGGACCACGAGCAGTACTTC

V gene: TRBV20-1
J gene: TRBJ1-4
CDR3 length: 15
D gene: .
clone size: many
CDR3 protein: CSASLRGATNEKLFF
CDR3 DNA: TGCAGTGCTAGCCTCCGTGGAGCAACTAATGAAAAACTGTTTTTT

V gene: TRBV6-2/TRBV6-3
J gene: TRBJ2-3
CDR3 length: 14
D gene: .
clone size: many
CDR3 protein: CASTISPFTDTQYF
CDR3 DNA: TGTGCCAGCACCATCTCCCCCTTCACAGATACGCAGTATTTT

V gene: TRBV27
J gene: TRBJ1-1
CDR3 length: 15
D gene: .
clone size: .
CDR3 protein: CASSLSEGHLLGAFF
CDR3 DNA: TGTGCCAGCAGTTTATCCGAAGGCCATCTGCTCGGAGCTTTCTTT

V gene: TRBV19
J gene: TRBJ1-1
CDR3 length: 14
D gene: TRBD1
clone size: medium-sized
CDR3 protein: CASSIGTVNTEAFF
CDR3 DNA: TGTGCCAGCAGCATTGGGACAGTGAACACTGAAGCTTTCTTT

V gene: TRBV7-2
J gene: TRBJ1-6
CDR3 length: 15
D gene: .
clone size: many
CDR3 protein: CASSLDRSYNSPLHF
CDR3 DNA: TGTGCCAGCAGCCTCGACAGGAGCTATAATTCACCCCTCCACTTT

V gene: TRBV7-2
J gene: TRBJ1-2
CDR3 length: 15
D gene: .
clone size: .
CDR3 protein: CASSVNRDEGYGYTF
CDR3 DNA: TGTGCCAGCAGCGTTAATCGGGACGAAGGATATGGCTACACCTTC

V gene: TRBV7-2
J gene: TRBJ2-7
CDR3 length: 14
D gene: .
clone size: many
CDR3 protein: CASSLAVSSYEQYF
CDR3 DNA: TGTGCCAGCAGCTTAGCCGTCAGCTCCTACGAGCAGTACTTC

V gene: TRBV12-3/TRBV12-4
J gene: TRBJ1-1
CDR3 length: 14
D gene: .
clone size: many
CDR3 protein: CASSEQGDLTEAFF
CDR3 DNA: TGTGCCAGCAGCGAACAGGGTGATCTCACTGAAGCTTTCTTT

V gene: TRBV5-1
J gene: TRBJ2-2
CDR3 length: 16
D gene: .
clone size: few
CDR3 protein: CASSLGAGSNTGELFF
CDR3 DNA: TGCGCCAGCAGCTTGGGAGCGGGCTCGAACACCGGGGAGCTGTTTTTT

V gene: TRBV30
J gene: TRBJ1-1
CDR3 length: 11
D gene: .
clone size: .
CDR3 protein: CAWGVNTEAFF
CDR3 DNA: TGTGCCTGGGGAGTGAACACTGAAGCTTTCTTT

V gene: TRBV6-5
J gene: TRBJ2-7
CDR3 length: 15
D gene: .
clone size: .
CDR3 protein: CASSLRSGSSYEQYF
CDR3 DNA: TGTGCCAGCAGTTTACGTAGCGGAAGCTCCTACGAGCAGTACTTC

V gene: TRBV10-3
J gene: TRBJ2-7
CDR3 length: 12
D gene: .
clone size: few
CDR3 protein: CAATGLGYEQYF
CDR3 DNA: TGTGCCGCAACGGGACTCGGATACGAGCAGTACTTC

V gene: TRBV6-1
J gene: TRBJ1-2
CDR3 length: 13
D gene: TRBD1
clone size: many
CDR3 protein: CASISRDRGGYTF
CDR3 DNA: TGTGCCAGCATTTCAAGGGACAGAGGTGGCTACACCTTC

V gene: TRBV7-6
J gene: TRBJ2-1
CDR3 length: 15
D gene: .
clone size: .
CDR3 protein: CASSLGTAGHNEQFF
CDR3 DNA: TGTGCCAGCAGCTTAGGGACTGCGGGCCACAATGAGCAGTTCTTC

V gene: TRBV12-1
J gene: TRBJ2-7
CDR3 length: 16
D gene: .
clone size: few
CDR3 protein: CASSFEPFETLYEQYF
CDR3 DNA: TGTGCCAGCAGCTTTGAACCCTTCGAGACCCTCTACGAGCAGTACTTC

V gene: TRBV5-1
J gene: TRBJ1-1
CDR3 length: 14
D gene: TRBD1
clone size: many
CDR3 protein: CASRKTGSNTEAFF
CDR3 DNA: TGCGCCAGCCGAAAGACAGGGTCGAACACTGAAGCTTTCTTT

V gene: TRBV9
J gene: TRBJ1-2
CDR3 length: 14
D gene: .
clone size: .
CDR3 protein: CASSAGGDNYGYTF
CDR3 DNA: TGTGCCAGCAGCGCGGGAGGGGACAACTATGGCTACACCTTC